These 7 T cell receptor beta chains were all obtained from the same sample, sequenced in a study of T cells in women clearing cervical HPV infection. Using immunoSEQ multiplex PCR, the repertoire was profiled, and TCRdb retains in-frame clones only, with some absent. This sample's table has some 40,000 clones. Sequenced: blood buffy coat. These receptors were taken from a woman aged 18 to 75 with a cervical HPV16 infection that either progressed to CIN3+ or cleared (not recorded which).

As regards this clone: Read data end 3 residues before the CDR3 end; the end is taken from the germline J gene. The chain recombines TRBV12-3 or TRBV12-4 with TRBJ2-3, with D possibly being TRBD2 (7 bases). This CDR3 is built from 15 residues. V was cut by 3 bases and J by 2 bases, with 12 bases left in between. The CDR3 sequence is CASSFRGGNTDTQYF. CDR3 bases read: TGTGCCAGCAGTTTCAGGGGAGGGAACACAGATACG.

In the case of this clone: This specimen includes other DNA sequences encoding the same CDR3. CDR3 loop: CASSLDKSSGNTIYF. CDR3 DNA (partial): TGTGCCAGCAGCTTGGACAAGAGCTCTGGAAACACC. This rearrangement joins TRBV7-6 to TRBJ1-3, with D possibly being TRBD1 (5 bases). The read terminates 3 residues ahead of where the CDR3 ends, so the germline J gene completes it. Germline V lookup: CDR1 SGHVS, CDR2 FNYEAQ. This CDR3 region has 15 residues. Trimming removed 3 bases from V and 0 bases from J, with 9 bases in between.

The sequenced part of the CDR3 DNA is TGCGCCAGCAGTGAGGGGACCGGGACAGGACATGCCGAG. Amino acids: CASSEGTGTGHAE. The full CDR3 protein reads CASSEGTGTGHAEQYF. The chain has TRBV10-1 and TRBJ2-7, with TRBD1 matching 8 bases. Read data end 3 residues before the CDR3 end; the end is taken from the germline J gene. The CDR3 is 16 residues long. Germline lookup yields CDR1 WNHNN and CDR2 SYGVQD (reference sequence). V was pared by 2 bases and J by 6 bases, with 12 bases of the junction left unmatched.

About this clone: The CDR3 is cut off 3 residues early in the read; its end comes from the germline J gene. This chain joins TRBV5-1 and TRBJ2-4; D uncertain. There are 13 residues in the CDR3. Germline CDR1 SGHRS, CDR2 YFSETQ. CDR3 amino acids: CASSPSPQDGQYF. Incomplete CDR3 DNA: TGCGCCAGCAGCCCCTCCCCGCAGGATGGT.

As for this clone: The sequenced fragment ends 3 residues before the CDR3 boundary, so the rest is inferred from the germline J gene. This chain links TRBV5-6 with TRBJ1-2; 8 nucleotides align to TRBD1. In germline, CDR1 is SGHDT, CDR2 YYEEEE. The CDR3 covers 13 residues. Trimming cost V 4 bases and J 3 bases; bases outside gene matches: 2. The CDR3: CASSEQGDYGYTF. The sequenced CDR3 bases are TGTGCCAGCAGCGAACAGGGGGACTATGGC.

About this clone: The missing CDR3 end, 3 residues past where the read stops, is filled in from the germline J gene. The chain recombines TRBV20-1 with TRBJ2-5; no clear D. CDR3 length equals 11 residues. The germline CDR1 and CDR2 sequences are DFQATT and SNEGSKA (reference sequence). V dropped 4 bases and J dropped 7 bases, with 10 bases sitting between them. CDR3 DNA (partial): TGCAGTGCTAAAGGCCAGCGGACC. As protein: CSAKGQRT. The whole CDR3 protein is CSAKGQRTQYF.

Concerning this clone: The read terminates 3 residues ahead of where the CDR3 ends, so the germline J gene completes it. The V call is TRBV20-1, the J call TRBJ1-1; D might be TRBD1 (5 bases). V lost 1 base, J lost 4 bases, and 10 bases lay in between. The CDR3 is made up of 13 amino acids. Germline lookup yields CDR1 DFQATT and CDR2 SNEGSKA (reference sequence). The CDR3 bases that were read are TGCAGTGCTAGAGGGTTCGGGGGCACTGAA. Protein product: CSARGFGGTE. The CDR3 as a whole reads CSARGFGGTEAFF.